These 20 T cell receptor beta chains share one sample of origin, sequenced in a study of cytomegalovirus exposure and HLA in healthy donors. The PCR ran on 60 Vbeta and 13 Jbeta primers. The protocol was immunoSEQ multiplex PCR, while the TCRdb copy is restricted to in-frame clones and leaves out a portion. In the table there are about 210,000 clones, 78% of which are singletons. Sequenced sample: PBMCs. The origin of the receptors is a boy aged 5 to 17 in good health and CMV-seronegative.

The J gene is TRBJ1-5, the V gene TRBV2; D gene ambiguous. The CDR3 is made up of 15 amino acids. CDR1 SNHLY and CDR2 FYNNEI come from the germline V gene. Trimming cost V 4 bases and J 11 bases, with 21 bases left between them. Here the CDR3 reads CASSGSPRMREAQHF. The CDR3 nucleotides are TGTGCCAGCAGTGGATCCCCCCGGATGAGGGAGGCCCAGCATTTT.

CDR3 loop: CASRRQTGELFF. Written as DNA, the CDR3 is TGTGCCAGCAGGCGACAGACCGGGGAGCTGTTTTTT. The chain combines TRBV6-5 with TRBJ2-2; perhaps TRBD1 as D (5 bases). The CDR3 is made up of 12 amino acids. The germline CDR1 and CDR2 sequences are MNHEY and SVGAGI. V lost 6 bases and J 5 bases, leaving 7 bases between the germline ends.

This chain links TRBV19 with TRBJ2-2, with a weak D call TRBD1 (6 bases). Germline loops: CDR1 LNHDA, CDR2 SQIVND (reference sequence). Trimming took 7 bases from V and 1 from J, leaving 16 bases between them. The CDR3 has 16 residues. The CDR3 DNA sequence: TGTGCCAGTAAGACCCCGGGACACGTGAACACCGGGGAGCTGTTTTTT. As protein: CASKTPGHVNTGELFF.

This clone was observed a handful of times. The CDR3 sequence is CASSTGVSYEQYF. CDR3 DNA sequence: TGTGCCAGCAGTACAGGAGTTTCCTACGAGCAGTACTTC. This chain connects TRBV2 to TRBJ2-7, with D perhaps TRBD1 (5 bases). CDR3 size: 13 residues. Per the germline V gene, CDR1 is SNHLY and CDR2 is FYNNEI. V lost 5 bases and J 1 base, leaving 9 bases between the germline ends.

The chain has TRBV15 and TRBJ1-6; 7 nucleotides agree with TRBD1. The CDR3 totals 15 residues. The V and J ends lost 5 bases and 10 bases, in that order; junction bases with no gene match: 11. Germline CDR1 LNHNV, CDR2 YYDKDF (reference sequence). Here the CDR3 reads CATSQTGVRGSPLHF. The CDR3 region has the DNA TGTGCCACCAGCCAAACAGGGGTAAGGGGATCACCCCTCCACTTT.

V gene TRBV10-2 combines with J gene TRBJ1-5; no clear D gene. Germline V CDR1 and CDR2: WSHSY, SAAADI. This CDR3 contains 16 residues. The ends were cut back, 3 bases at V and 0 bases at J, with 12 bases in the middle. In DNA form, the CDR3 reads TGCGCCAGCAGTGACGTGGCGGTGAATAGCAATCAGCCCCAGCATTTT. Protein sequence: CASSDVAVNSNQPQHF.

This clone was counted between two and nine times. This chain joins TRBV27 and TRBJ1-5; possible D gene TRBD1, 5 bases. Per the germline V gene, CDR1 is MNHEY and CDR2 is SMNVEV (reference sequence). V dropped 2 bases and J dropped 7 bases, with 12 bases sitting between them. This CDR3 is built from 14 residues. The CDR3 is CASSLGGERQPQHF. The CDR3 region has the DNA TGTGCCAGCAGTTTAGGAGGGGAGAGACAGCCCCAGCATTTT.

The gene calls are TRBV11-2 and TRBJ1-1, with TRBD1 matching over 11 bases. CDR1 is SGHAT and CDR2 is FQNNGV in the germline V gene. V was clipped by 5 bases and J by 5 bases; unmatched bases: 7. The CDR3 extends over 15 amino acids. CDR3 sequence (DNA): TGTGCCAGCAGCCATAACCGGGACAGGGGGACTGAAGCTTTCTTT. It encodes CASSHNRDRGTEAFF. Using reference TRBV11-2 and TRBJ1-1 for the parts outside the CDR3, the full variable domain is EAGVAQSPRYKIIEKRQSVAFWCNPISGHATLYWYQQILGQGPKLLIQFQNNGVVDDSQLPKDRFSAERLKGVDSTLKIQPAKLEDSAVYLCASSHNRDRGTEAFFGQGTRLTVV.

The CDR3 protein is CASSQHSRETYEQYF. For the CDR3, the DNA is TGTGCCAGCAGCCAACACTCCAGGGAAACCTACGAGCAGTACTTC. The chain carries TRBV4-2 and TRBJ2-7; D is perhaps TRBD1 (5 bases). V dropped 2 bases and J dropped 2 bases, with 13 bases sitting between them. The CDR3 covers 15 residues. Per germline, CDR1 LGHNA and CDR2 YNFKEQ.

V gene TRBV10-3 combines with J gene TRBJ2-5, with D maybe TRBD2 (5 bases). Trimming removed 0 bases at V and 2 bases at J, with 13 bases between. Germline V gives CDR1 ENHRY, CDR2 SYGVKD. The CDR3 runs to 16 residues. CDR3 bases: TGTGCCATCAGTGAGTCGACGCGGGCGACACAAGAGACCCAGTACTTC. Protein sequence: CAISESTRATQETQYF.

The chain combines TRBV5-6 with TRBJ2-5, with a tentative D call TRBD1 (5 bases). Matching the DNA end better, TRBJ2-7 makes the J call doubtful. Germline V gene sequence: CDR1 SGHDT, CDR2 YYEEEE. This CDR3 region has 13 residues. The CDR3: CASSLNQGNEQYF. Written as DNA, the CDR3 is TGTGCCAGCAGCTTGAATCAGGGTAACGAGCAGTACTTC.

The V call is TRBV2, the J call TRBJ2-1; 10 nucleotides line up with TRBD2. V shed 10 bases, J shed 9 bases, and the junction held 9 bases outside the gene matches. This CDR3 has 13 amino acids. Germline V gene sequence: CDR1 SNHLY, CDR2 FYNNEI. The CDR3 here is CAKGLASVREQFF. Here the CDR3 DNA reads TGTGCCAAGGGACTAGCGTCCGTCCGTGAGCAGTTCTTC.

This clone came up a few times. The chain couples TRBV6-4 to TRBJ2-3; 11 bases map to TRBD2. Germline-derived CDR1 and CDR2 are MRHNA and SNTAGT. V trimming: 2 bases; J trimming: 0 bases; junction bases outside the gene matches: 1. The CDR3 has 16 residues. CDR3 amino acids: CASSDGTSGSTDTQYF. In DNA, the CDR3 is TGTGCCAGCAGTGACGGGACTAGCGGTAGCACAGATACGCAGTATTTT.

The chain couples TRBV30 to TRBJ2-1; D gene unclear. Germline V gene lookup returns CDR1 GTSNPN and CDR2 SVGIG (reference sequence). The CDR3 runs 15 residues. Trimming left V 0 bases short and J 2 bases short, with 11 bases between. The DNA for the CDR3 is TGTGCCTGGAGTGTACGAGGCTCTGCCTACAATGAGCAGTTCTTC. Its translation: CAWSVRGSAYNEQFF.

This chain joins TRBV11-2 and TRBJ2-4; perhaps TRBD1 as D (6 bases). The germline CDR1 and CDR2 sequences are SGHAT and FQNNGV. The ends were cut back, 5 bases at V and 7 bases at J, with 18 bases in the middle. This CDR3 contains 15 residues. DNA for the CDR3: TGTGCCAGCAGCCCTGCCGCAGGGGACGGGAACATTCAGTACTTC. Translated: CASSPAAGDGNIQYF.

The rearrangement links TRBV15 to TRBJ2-7; D may be TRBD2 (5 bases). The CDR3 is 17 amino acids. V lost 0 bases to trimming and J lost 3 bases, with 18 bases between them. Per germline, CDR1 LNHNV and CDR2 YYDKDF (reference sequence). DNA for the CDR3: TGTGCCACCAGCAGAGATCTTGATGGGGAGATAAGCTACGAGCAGTACTTC. It encodes CATSRDLDGEISYEQYF.

V and J are TRBV30 and TRBJ2-3; 10 nucleotides align to TRBD2. In germline, CDR1 is GTSNPN, CDR2 SVGIG (reference sequence). V shed 1 base, J shed 7 bases, and the junction held 17 bases outside the gene matches. This CDR3 region has 18 residues. The CDR3 protein is CAWSDLPFSSGGAHTQYF. CDR3 bases: TGTGCCTGGAGTGACCTCCCTTTCTCGAGCGGGGGGGCCCATACGCAGTATTTT.

The chain has TRBV10-3 and TRBJ2-7; TRBD1 might be the D (6 bases). V gave up 5 bases and J gave up 0 bases, with 14 bases separating them. The CDR3 extends over 15 amino acids. CDR1 ENHRY and CDR2 SYGVKD come from the germline V gene. CDR3 protein: CAISNRDTYSYEQYF. The CDR3 bases are TGTGCCATCAGTAACCGGGACACTTACTCCTACGAGCAGTACTTC.

V gene TRBV9 combines with J gene TRBJ2-1, with TRBD2 identical over 11 bases. The V gene end was trimmed by 2 bases and the J gene end by 10 bases; junction bases not matched to a gene: 11. The CDR3 has 16 residues. The V gene's germline CDR1 is SGDLS and CDR2 YYNGEE. The CDR3 here is CASSVTSGSLSGEQFF. The CDR3 DNA reads as TGTGCCAGCAGCGTTACTAGCGGGAGTTTGTCAGGAGAGCAGTTCTTC.

V usage is TRBV6-5 and J usage is TRBJ1-1; D is unclear. Germline V gives CDR1 MNHEY, CDR2 SVGAGI. The CDR3 spans 14 residues. V was pared by 2 bases and J by 3 bases, with 10 bases between. The CDR3 DNA is TGTGCCAGCAGTTACCCCTCCCTTGACACTGAAGCTTTCTTT. Protein product: CASSYPSLDTEAFF.